This TCR beta chain was found in a study of cytomegalovirus exposure and HLA in healthy donors (dated by TCRdb to the late 2010s). Study-wide context: An earlier analysis of approximately 590 of the donors reported more than 250 Gb of sequence data and approximately 110 million unique TCR beta sequences from roughly 200 million T cells. Roughly 300 gigabases of sequencing data and approximately 93 million unique TCR sequences were included in an early release covering about 600 HLA-typed donors. Of the approximately 400 genotyped donors, 75% to 85% were placed in the genetic ancestry cluster associated with self-reported Caucasian donors. The study aimed to test whether signatures of past pathogen exposure could be identified by cataloging public T cell receptors. The study profiled the T cell repertoires of around 700 subjects by immunosequencing and related them to cytomegalovirus serostatus. In addition to the first cohort of 666 subjects, a separate validation cohort of 130 or so different subjects was used. To predict cytomegalovirus infection status, the study combined high-throughput TCR immunosequencing, statistical association of individual TCRs with disease status, and machine learning. A later analysis re-examined previously published TCR beta repertoires from over 500 donors and added high-resolution HLA genotyping to investigate patterns of TCR occurrence. Rather than drawing on any new phenotypic data, the later analysis identified candidate immune exposures from TCR beta sequences and the way those sequences occurred across donors. An earlier analysis of about 620 of the donors applied high-throughput TCR beta sequencing to assess whether each TCR beta V gene segment acted as functional or pseudogenic. Donor age, sex, ethnicity and CMV serostatus were compiled alongside the repertoire data. A later genetic analysis took genome-wide SNP genotypes for about 65% of the 666 donors and used that subset as a discovery cohort. Every repertoire in the discovery cohort had been generated on one and the same sequencing platform. HLA typing included class I and class II loci at four-digit resolution. The number of typed donors differed by locus: roughly 629-640 for A, B, C, DRB1 and DQB1; approximately 520 for DQA1; approximately 600 for DPA1; and some 470 for DPB1. Five DR-DQ haplotypes were treated as single units for association and clustering because of strong linkage in the cohort. Among around 400 genotyped donors of the cohort, an average of about 240,000 unique TCR beta nucleotide sequences were sequenced per donor, roughly 20% of them non-productive. Overall study outcomes, separate from this receptor: Correlated functional status among segregating V segments might be attributable to linkage disequilibrium, but an unknown experimental factor could not be ruled out. In a later genetic analysis, fewer N-insertions in productive TCRs were reported among donors in an Asian-associated ancestry cluster than the 666-donor mean. For the cohort, immune exposure information was limited to CMV serostatus. According to a later analysis, parvovirus B19, influenza, CMV and Epstein-Barr virus appeared linked to several top co-occurrence clusters. The sequencing pipeline was judged likely to have produced a cluster of highly shared sequence variants as a technical artifact. Three of the identified cytomegalovirus-associated TCR beta chains were confirmed in vitro to be specific for cytomegalovirus antigens. Assigning TCR associations to individual alleles was difficult when HLA alleles, especially DR and DQ, strongly co-occurred. The authors suggested that the approach could potentially be extended to other disease states and immunological phenotypes. A total of about 150 TCR beta chains were listed by the study as associated with cytomegalovirus. The presence/absence analyses assumed that sequencing depth was roughly uniform across donors, and that assumption may not be true. Cytomegalovirus status was reported to be diagnosed by the classifier with high specificity and sensitivity in both the original and validation cohorts. V-gene and J-gene trimming of TCR beta chains was associated with a missense DCLRE1C variant in a later genetic analysis, and the association was replicated in an independent cohort. Because the 87-base-pair reads could not distinguish some IMGT-functional V segments, including TRBV6-2 and TRBV6-3, those segments were excluded. Because counts were too low, 15 to 20 rarely observed V segments, including chromosome 9 orphons, were excluded from the earlier analysis of 500 to 700 of the donors. A later analysis found that most CMV-associated TCR beta chains appeared HLA-restricted, with HLA associations seemingly driven largely by CMV exposure. This cohort had only TCR beta chains sequenced, and the lack of alpha or paired-chain data limited which features could be detected. Most TCR sequences were seen in very few donors, while some public TCRs were found in many individuals. Compared with equally common non-associated chains, HLA-associated TCR beta chains in a later analysis were more clonally expanded and had lower generation probabilities. Because some donors lacked HLA typing at each locus, the association tests relied only on the typed subset. A further reported finding was that TCR beta sequences accurately predicted the HLA-A and HLA-B alleles for most subjects in the first cohort. Broadly in line with IMGT annotations, most TCR beta V segments showed up in productive rearrangements about 87% or about 30% of the time in an earlier analysis of approximately 600 of the donors. According to a later analysis, TCR association rates differed among HLA loci, with DRB1 alleles showing the most associated TCRs and HLA-C alleles showing the fewest. In a later analysis, some 17,000 TCR beta sequences were associated with specific HLA alleles at a false discovery rate of 0.05.

Points on this clone: Its antigen is unknown. The input lacks base qualities; no much larger clone sits a single base away.

The cohort comprised fewer than 700 healthy bone marrow donors. All cohort members were sampled while nominally healthy, although unrecorded immune exposures were likely present. The donor was CMV seronegative and belonged to the group of 352 seronegative cohort members. A peripheral blood sample was provided by each donor, and peripheral blood mononuclear cells were used for TCR beta sequencing. The Qiagen DNeasy Blood Extraction Kit was used to extract genomic DNA from the blood cell samples. Library prep was done by the immunoSEQ multiplex PCR assay. For the multiplex PCR, a mixture combining 60 forward primers for TCR Vbeta segments and 13 reverse primers for TCR Jbeta segments was used. The CDR3 region of rearranged TCR beta genes was amplified from genomic DNA by a multiplex PCR assay. The amplified TCR beta libraries were sequenced on the Illumina HiSeq System as 87-base-pair reads. In the paper's pipeline: A later analysis counted about 80 million unique TCR beta chains across the 666 repertoires, and around 12 million of these chains were shared by at least two donors. Raw reads were error-corrected and collapsed into unique sequences by a nearest-neighbor algorithm in which closely related sequences were merged to remove PCR and sequencing errors. To assign V, D and J gene segments, CDR3 sequences were aligned to IMGT reference sequences. For a sequence to be retained, at least a six-nucleotide match to both a V gene segment and a J gene segment was required. A rearrangement was called productive if the CDR3 had no stop codons and remained in frame with V and J, and every other rearrangement was called non-productive. CDR3 was defined according to IMGT convention as the region running from the second conserved V-encoded cysteine to the conserved J-encoded phenylalanine. The earlier analysis of about 610 of the donors excluded any sequence lacking an unambiguous match to a single V gene segment. In an earlier analysis of 450 to 750 of the donors, a V segment was called functional when productive rearrangements were above 56.7%, and segregating when the standard deviation between donors exceeded 5%. A statistical classification framework was built to diagnose cytomegalovirus status from the catalog of TCR beta chain sequences. A later analysis assigned V and J genes by comparing TCR nucleotide sequences with IMGT/GENE-DB human TR gene sequences. The TCRdist pipeline was used in a later analysis to assign CDR3 sequences and most-parsimonious VDJ recombination scenarios. In a later analysis, every TCR beta chain was defined by the combination of its CDR3 amino acid sequence and its V-gene family, and reads without a unique V-gene family were dropped. To address suspected cross-contamination and a sequencing artifact, a later analysis removed 450 to 700 highly shared, low-generation-probability nucleotide sequences. For each public chain, a later analysis derived a clonal expansion index from normalized ranks of inferred template counts within each repertoire. In a later analysis, generation probabilities were computed with a VDJ recombination model fitted to out-of-frame rearrangements, and the resulting probabilities were checked against IGoR. Hypergeometric tests were used in a later analysis to score TCR-TCR, TCR-HLA and TCR-CMV co-occurrence, with a repertoire-size bias correction applied to the TCR pairs. In a later analysis, false discovery rates were estimated by permuting HLA or CMV assignments 20 times. In a later analysis, co-occurring TCRs were grouped with DBSCAN, and TCRdist sequence similarity was added when clustering was performed within HLA-allele-positive subsets. For co-occurrence clustering, repertoires with fewer than 30,000 or more than 120,000 public chains were excluded, along with five or six repertoires with anomalous nucleotide sharing. This is the immuneACCESS table as TCRdb keeps it, with only in-frame sequences that have V and J called. A part of the clones is gone; compared with another copy, unresolved V genes explain less than half, and the rest is unexplained. That table is the source of V, J and clone size, and D and trimming were worked out from the DNA. Recorded for this sample are tens of thousands of clones; 75% to 80% of them occurred a single time. The ten largest clones add up to more than 3% of the sample.

The germline V gene specifies MDHEN as CDR1 and SYDVKM as CDR2. V is clipped by 8 bases and J by 5 bases, and the sequence between their germline boundaries is 21 bases long. The CDR3 covers 15 residues, taking in both the cysteine and the phenylalanine. Just CDR3 DNA is preserved here, 45 bases in frame from base 1. The source of this sequence is a man aged 18 to 30 in good health and CMV-seronegative. Recombination connected TRBV28 to TRBJ1-1, and possibly TRBD1, on 6 matching bases. Sequencing was performed on PBMCs. The nucleotides are TGTGCCAGCCCGCCCGGGGGGCGTCTTGGGACTGAAGCTTTCTTT. The translation is CASPPGGRLGTEAFF.